These 3 T cell receptor beta chains came from one sample sequenced in a study of shared clonotypes between healthy human individuals. Produced via immunoSEQ multiplex PCR; TCRdb's table is partial and in-frame only. The data contain over 2,000,000 clones, 80% to 95% of them singletons. Positive CCR7 selection of CD45RO-negative cells yielded the naive CD8 cells, and terminally differentiated effector memory CD45RA+ cells were excluded. Sequencing was done on a sample of naive CD8+ T cells from PBMCs. The receptors were gathered from a man between 18 and 29 years old in good health. Some clones in this sample may be carry-over from other donors' samples.

The chain couples TRBV28 to TRBJ2-7; the D gene is possibly TRBD2 (5 bases). Germline CDR1 and CDR2: MDHEN and SYDVKM. This CDR3 is 16 amino acids long. Between the trimmed V and J ends, which lost 5 bases and 6 bases, there was a span of 23 bases. The CDR3 coding sequence is TGTGCCAGCAGTAGCGAAGCGGAACCCTATGCTGGCGAGCAGTACTTC. Its translation is CASSSEAEPYAGEQYF.

The chain employs TRBV11-2 and TRBJ2-2; possibly TRBD1 or TRBD2 for D (5 bases each). In germline, CDR1 is SGHAT, CDR2 FQNNGV. The length of the CDR3 is 15 residues. V lost 5 bases and J 4 bases, leaving 14 bases between the germline ends. The chain's CDR3 is CASSPGPGTTGELFF. The CDR3 DNA is TGTGCCAGCAGCCCCGGGCCCGGGACCACCGGGGAGCTGTTTTTT.

The chain couples TRBV9 to TRBJ2-2; 9 bases fit TRBD2. CDR1 and CDR2 (germline): SGDLS, YYNGEE. The CDR3 consists of 16 residues. V dropped 4 bases and J dropped 4; count of bases not matched to a gene: 8. CDR3: CASSLSGRTGTGELFF. The CDR3, as DNA: TGTGCCAGCAGCCTGAGCGGGAGGACCGGCACCGGGGAGCTGTTTTTT.